This T cell receptor beta chain was obtained from a study of yellow fever vaccine responses in identical twins (dated by TCRdb to between 2018 and 2020). For context, the study as a whole: The study precisely tracked vaccine-responding T cell clones in identical twins. Beyond this particular receptor, the publication reports: According to the authors, the vaccine-induced T cell response in identical twins seemed to be partly convergent and partly specific to each individual.

V loses 0 bases, J loses 0 bases, and the germline ends lie 9 bases apart. CDR1 and CDR2 are drawn from the germline V gene: ENHRY, SYGVKD. The CDR3 starts with the cysteine, ends with the phenylalanine, and has 16 residues. This entry keeps only the CDR3 DNA: 48 bases, framed from base 1. A few counts support this clonotype. Its antigen is not yet known. Base qualities are not at hand, and no much larger clone is one base apart. Library preparation used RT-PCR. Reads for this sample came from an Illumina HiSeq 2500. TCRdb reprocessed the public reads (quality trimming at Q25 with fastp, clone calling with MiXCR) and kept in-frame beta chains. For every CDR3 protein sequence, its rows merge into one entry that carries the most common genes and DNA. The sample profile shows about 18,000 distinct CDR3 sequences; roughly 60% of them were found once. The top ten clones comprise more than 7.5% of the sample.

The chain is assembled from TRBV10-3 and TRBJ1-5; too little of a D gene remains to name it. The sequence derives from a woman aged 18-29 years who received the yellow fever vaccine. Donor details come from another sample of the same person, matched by shared clones. This specimen was T cells from blood (PBMCs), unsorted or a sorted subset (not recorded which), taken before or after yellow fever vaccination (not recorded which). The CDR3 is CAISESSEYSNQPQHF. The sequenced DNA: TGTGCCATCAGTGAGTCGAGCGAGTATAGCAATCAGCCCCAGCATTTT.